The clone carrying this T cell receptor (beta chain) showed up just a few times. Its target is unknown. The data were obtained in a study of T-cell memory formation after mild COVID-19. TCRdb re-called the 5' RACE reads through MiXCR, storing one row per CDR3 protein. The sample contains 450,000 to 650,000 distinct CDR3 sequences, 20% to 25% of which appear only once. The CDR3 consists of 16 residues. CDR1 and CDR2 from the germline V gene are MNHEY and SVGEGT. The V gene lost 3 bases and the J gene lost 1 base, with 15 bases spanning the gap. Study findings and constraints: Some SARS-CoV-2-responding clones were already detected in memory before infection.

The sequence derives from an adult woman who had mild COVID-19 (a few samples of this study predate the infection). Cell type and time point are not known. V gene TRBV6-2 or TRBV6-3 combines with J gene TRBJ2-5; D possibly corresponds to TRBD2 (6 bases). Sequences were obtained from PBMCs or a T cell subset sorted from them (not recorded which). The CDR3 bases are TGTGCCAGCAGTTATGGGCCTAGCGAGACCCAAGAGACCCAGTACTTC. It codes for CASSYGPSETQETQYF.